A single sample is the source of the 18 T cell receptor beta chains below, sequenced in a study of regulatory T cells in long-lasting Graves disease (dated by TCRdb to the early 2020s). Libraries came from multiplex PCR. TCRdb records Illumina HiSeq 4000 as the sequencer. CDR3 regions were amplified by Arm-PCR with iRepertoire HTBI primers to construct TCR beta libraries. TCRdb reprocessing: public reads trimmed at Q25 with fastp, clones called with MiXCR, in-frame beta chains kept. Rows are unified per CDR3 protein, each entry keeping the most common DNA and genes. The table for this sample lists some 330,000 distinct CDR3 sequences; roughly 10% of them were counted only once. 18% of the sample comes from the top ten. The time point label on this specimen signifies: newly diagnosed GD, antithyroid drugs for less than 3 months. For both TCR sequencing and RNA sequencing, RNA was extracted from PBMCs using TRIzol.

These data are also associated with another study on T cells in Graves' hyperthyroidism and ophthalmopathy.

The input for sequencing was peripheral blood mononuclear cells (PBMCs), taken at new diagnosis, from a patient treated with antithyroid drugs. The receptors here all came from a woman younger than 35 with Graves disease. Donor details come from another sample of the same person, matched by shared clones.

In this sample, this clonotype turned up once. The chain carries TRBV6-4 and TRBJ2-1; D is possibly TRBD2 (6 bases). The DNA end is more similar to TRBJ2-5, so the J call may be wrong. The CDR3 is made up of 15 amino acids. Germline CDR1 and CDR2: MRHNA and SNTAGT. CDR3 loop: CASSYVAGGMETQYF. Here the CDR3 DNA reads TGTGCCAGCAGTTACGTTGCTGGGGGGATGGAGACCCAGTACTTC.

This clonotype came up many times. The chain combines TRBV3-1 with TRBJ2-3; 9 bases align to TRBD1. The trim removed 0 bases at V and 5 bases at J, leaving 9 bases unmatched. There are 17 residues in the CDR3. Germline V gives CDR1 LGHDT, CDR2 YNNKEL (reference sequence). CDR3 loop: CASSQDLGQGNLDTQYF. The CDR3 DNA reads TGTGCCAGCAGCCAAGATTTAGGACAGGGGAATCTAGATACGCAGTATTTT.

At least ten counts were recorded for this clonotype. This chain uses TRBV20-1 with TRBJ2-3, with TRBD1 matching over 8 bases. V shed 2 bases, J shed 2 bases, and the junction held 9 bases outside the gene matches. CDR3 length: 16 residues. CDR1 is DFQATT, CDR2 SNEGSKA, per germline (reference sequence). CDR3 sequence: CSARSGQGAFTDTQYF. CDR3 in DNA: TGCAGTGCTAGATCCGGTCAGGGGGCGTTCACAGATACGCAGTATTTT.

This clonotype was counted at least ten times. At one of its ends the junction is not consistent with the germline gene, which may arise from a read error. The genes are TRBV20-1 and TRBJ2-1; D may be TRBD2 (5 bases). This CDR3 has 15 amino acids. The germline CDR1 and CDR2 sequences are DFQATT and SNEGSKA (reference sequence). The CDR3 loop reads CSARGSLGYTDEQFF. CDR3 sequence (DNA): TGCAGTGCCAGAGGTTCACTAGGGTATACAGATGAGCAGTTCTTC.

The rearrangement links TRBV5-1 to TRBJ1-1, with D tentatively TRBD1 (5 bases). The V end was cut by 3 bases, the J end by 0 bases, with 15 bases between. CDR3 length: 16 amino acids. Germline assignment: CDR1 SGHRS and CDR2 YFSETQ. The CDR3 DNA reads TGCGCCAGCAGCTCGGCCCGCGGGACGGTGAACACTGAAGCTTTCTTT. Translation: CASSSARGTVNTEAFF.

This clonotype was seen at least ten times. CDR3 sequence: CASSADRVWYEQYV. The DNA for the CDR3 is TGCGCCAGCAGCGCCGACAGGGTGTGGTACGAGCAGTACGTC. The chain is built from TRBV5-1 and TRBJ2-7; 7 positions match TRBD1. The V gene's germline CDR1 is SGHRS and CDR2 YFSETQ. The CDR3 is made up of 14 amino acids. V was clipped by 4 bases and J by 4 bases; unmatched bases: 8.

This clonotype was seen at least ten times. The chain uses TRBV6-4 and TRBJ2-3; D is uncertain. CDR1 and CDR2 (germline): MRHNA, SNTAGT. V dropped 2 bases and J dropped 1 base, with 4 bases sitting between them. CDR3 size: 13 residues. The DNA of the CDR3 is TGTGCCAGCAGTGACCGACGCACAGATACGCAGTATTTT. The encoded protein is CASSDRRTDTQYF.

The sample holds many counts of this clonotype. The chain links TRBV4-2 to TRBJ1-1; the D is unclear. Germline V lookup: CDR1 LGHNA, CDR2 YNFKEQ. The CDR3 is 15 residues long. V was trimmed by 4 bases and J by 3 bases, leaving 15 bases between them. The CDR3 nucleotides are TGTGCCAGCAGCCGAGAGTGGGGTTGGGACACTGAAGCTTTCTTT. Protein: CASSREWGWDTEAFF.

This chain connects TRBV5-1 to TRBJ2-1; 7 bases are shared with TRBD2. Germline trimming cut 1 base from V and 3 bases from J; bases unmatched to any gene: 25. This CDR3 spans 22 amino acids. Germline V CDR1 and CDR2: SGHRS, YFSETQ. CDR3 amino acids: CASSLIQRGLADPNRFYNEQFF. The DNA of the CDR3 is TGCGCCAGCAGCTTGATTCAACGAGGGCTAGCGGATCCCAATAGATTCTACAATGAGCAGTTCTTC.

For this clonotype: The likely explanation is a read error, given a far larger clone one base away. The chain links TRBV12-3 or TRBV12-4 to TRBJ1-1; 9 bases line up with TRBD1. Unmatched junction bases numbered 5, after V lost 7 bases and J lost 2 bases. The CDR3 length is 14 residues. The CDR3 sequence is CASNKDRGNTEAFF. CDR3 coding DNA: TGTGCCAGCAACAAGGACAGGGGTAACACTGAAGCTTTCTTT.

This clonotype was observed at least ten times. This chain joins TRBV4-1 and TRBJ2-3; maybe TRBD2 (6 bases). CDR1 and CDR2 (germline): MGHRA, YSYEKL. Trimming pared 4 bases from V and 1 base from J, leaving 15 bases between. This CDR3 is 16 amino acids long. CDR3 coding DNA: TGCGCCAGCAGCCTCCCCCGGGGGTTAGGCACAGATACGCAGTATTTT. Amino acid sequence: CASSLPRGLGTDTQYF.

This clonotype has at least ten counts. The V gene is TRBV11-2, the J gene TRBJ2-3, with a tentative D call TRBD2 (5 bases). Germline V lookup: CDR1 SGHAT, CDR2 FQNNGV. CDR3 length: 15 residues. V shed 7 bases and J shed 1 base, with 15 bases lying between them. CDR3 DNA sequence: TGTGCCAGCACCCGGAGGAGCGGACGCACAGATACGCAGTATTTT. Amino acids: CASTRRSGRTDTQYF.

This clonotype appeared many times. The chain carries TRBV20-1 and TRBJ1-1; a weak D match, TRBD1 (5 bases). V lost 5 bases and J 4 bases, leaving 20 bases between the germline ends. Germline V CDR1 and CDR2: DFQATT, SNEGSKA (reference sequence). This CDR3 comprises 15 residues. The chain's CDR3 is CSAGSPGQLGTEAFF. In DNA, the CDR3 is TGCAGTGCTGGCTCCCCGGGGCAGTTGGGCACTGAAGCTTTCTTT.

The chain couples TRBV7-2 to TRBJ1-2, with TRBD1 matching over 7 bases. The CDR3 spans 13 residues. CDR1 and CDR2 (germline): SGHTA, FQGNSA. After removal of 3 bases from V and 6 bases from J, the junction contained 4 bases not matched to a gene. CDR3 sequence reads: CASSLDRSDGYTF. CDR3 in DNA: TGTGCCAGCAGCTTGGACAGGTCTGATGGCTACACCTTC.

There are many counts of this clonotype. This rearrangement joins TRBV11-2 to TRBJ2-5; D is undetermined. The CDR3 is 12 residues long. Germline loops: CDR1 SGHAT, CDR2 FQNNGV. The germline V and J ends were trimmed by 3 bases and 1 base, with 3 bases remaining between them. Here the CDR3 DNA reads TGTGCCAGCAGCTTCCGCCAAGAGACCCAGTACTTC. Translating gives CASSFRQETQYF.

In this sample, this clonotype turned up many times. The chain has TRBV11-2 and TRBJ2-1; TRBD2 matches 7 bases. In germline, CDR1 is SGHAT, CDR2 FQNNGV. The length of the CDR3 is 14 residues. Trimming took 6 bases from V and 6 from J; bases not matched to a gene: 8. The CDR3 is CASSRAGSPNEQFF. CDR3 nucleotide sequence: TGTGCCAGCAGTAGAGCGGGGTCCCCCAATGAGCAGTTCTTC.

This clonotype was observed at least ten times. This chain joins TRBV4-3 and TRBJ1-1; D remains unclear. This CDR3 region has 13 residues. The germline V gene has CDR1 LGHNA and CDR2 YSLEER. The V end lost 5 bases, the J end lost 3 bases, and 10 bases lay between the germline ends. CDR3 nucleotides: TGCGCCAGCAGCATGGGAAGAGACACTGAAGCTTTCTTT. Protein product: CASSMGRDTEAFF.

There are many counts of this clonotype. The chain links TRBV5-6 to TRBJ1-1; D is undetermined. The CDR3 is made up of 15 amino acids. The germline gives CDR1 SGHDT, CDR2 YYEEEE. Trimming stripped 1 base from V and 0 bases from J, with 10 bases between. The CDR3 protein is CASSLNPPVNTEAFF. The CDR3 coding sequence is TGTGCCAGCAGCTTGAACCCCCCTGTGAACACTGAAGCTTTCTTT.